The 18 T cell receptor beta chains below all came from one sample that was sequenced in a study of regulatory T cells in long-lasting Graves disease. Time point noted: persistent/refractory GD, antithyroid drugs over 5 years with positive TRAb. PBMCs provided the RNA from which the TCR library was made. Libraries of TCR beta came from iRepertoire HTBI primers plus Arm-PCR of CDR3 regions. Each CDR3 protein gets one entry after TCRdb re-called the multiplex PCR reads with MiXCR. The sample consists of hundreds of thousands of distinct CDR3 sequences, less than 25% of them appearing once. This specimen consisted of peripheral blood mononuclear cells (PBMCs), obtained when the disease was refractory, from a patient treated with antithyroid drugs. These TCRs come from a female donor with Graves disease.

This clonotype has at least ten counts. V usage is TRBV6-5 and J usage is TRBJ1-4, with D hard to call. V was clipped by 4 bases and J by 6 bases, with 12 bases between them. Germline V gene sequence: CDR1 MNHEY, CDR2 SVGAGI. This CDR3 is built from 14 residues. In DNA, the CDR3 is TGTGCCAGCAGTTTAGTACCAGTCTATGAAAAACTGTTTTTT. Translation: CASSLVPVYEKLFF.

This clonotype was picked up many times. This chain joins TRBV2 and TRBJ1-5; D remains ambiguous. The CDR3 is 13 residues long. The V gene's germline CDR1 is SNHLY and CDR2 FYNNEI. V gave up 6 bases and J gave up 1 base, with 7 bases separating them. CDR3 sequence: CASRGGSNQPQHF. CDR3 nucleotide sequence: TGTGCCAGCAGGGGTGGGAGCAATCAGCCCCAGCATTTT.

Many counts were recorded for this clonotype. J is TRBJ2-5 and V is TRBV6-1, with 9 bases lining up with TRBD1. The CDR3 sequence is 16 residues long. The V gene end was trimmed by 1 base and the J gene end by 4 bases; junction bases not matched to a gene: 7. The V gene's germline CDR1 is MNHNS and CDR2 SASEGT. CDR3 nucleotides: TGTGCCAGCAGTGAAGGCGGGACAGGGCCGAGAGAGACCCAGTACTTC. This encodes CASSEGGTGPRETQYF.

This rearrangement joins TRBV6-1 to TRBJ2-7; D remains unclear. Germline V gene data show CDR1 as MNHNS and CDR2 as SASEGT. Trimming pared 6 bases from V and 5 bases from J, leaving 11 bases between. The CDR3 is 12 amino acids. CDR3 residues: CASRAPFHEQYF. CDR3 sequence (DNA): TGTGCCAGCAGGGCCCCGTTCCACGAGCAGTACTTC.

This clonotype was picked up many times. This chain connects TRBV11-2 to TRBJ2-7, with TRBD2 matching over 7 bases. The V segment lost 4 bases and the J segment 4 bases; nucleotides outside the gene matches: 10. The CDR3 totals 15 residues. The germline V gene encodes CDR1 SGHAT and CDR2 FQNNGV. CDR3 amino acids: CASSSTSDPFYEQYF. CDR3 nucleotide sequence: TGTGCCAGCAGCTCTACTAGCGATCCCTTTTACGAGCAGTACTTC.

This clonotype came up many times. The CDR3 DNA reads TGTGCCAGCAGCCAAGGGGGACAGTTGAACACTGAAGCTTTCTTT. This gives the protein CASSQGGQLNTEAFF. V and J are TRBV11-2 and TRBJ1-1; 7 bases map to TRBD1. The J segment lost 0 bases and the V segment lost 5 bases, leaving 6 bases of the junction unmatched. This CDR3 is built from 15 residues. CDR1 is SGHAT and CDR2 is FQNNGV in the germline V gene.

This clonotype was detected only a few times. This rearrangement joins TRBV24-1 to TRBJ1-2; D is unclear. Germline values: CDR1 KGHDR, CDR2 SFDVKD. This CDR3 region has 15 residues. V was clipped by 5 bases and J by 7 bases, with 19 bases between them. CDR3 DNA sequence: TGTGCCACCAGTGGTACGGGCCTCAGAGGTGCTGGCTACACCTTC. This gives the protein CATSGTGLRGAGYTF.

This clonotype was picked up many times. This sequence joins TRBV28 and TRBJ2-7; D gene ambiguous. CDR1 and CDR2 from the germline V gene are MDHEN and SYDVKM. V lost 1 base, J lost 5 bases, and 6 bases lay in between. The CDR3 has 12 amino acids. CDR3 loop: CASSLLWHEQYF. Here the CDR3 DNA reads TGTGCCAGCAGTTTATTGTGGCACGAGCAGTACTTC.

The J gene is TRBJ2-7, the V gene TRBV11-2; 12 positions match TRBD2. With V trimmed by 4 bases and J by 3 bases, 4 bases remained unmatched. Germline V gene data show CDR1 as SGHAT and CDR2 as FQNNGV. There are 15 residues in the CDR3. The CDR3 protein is CASSSWTSGIYEQYF. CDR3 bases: TGTGCCAGCAGCTCCTGGACTAGCGGGATCTACGAGCAGTACTTC. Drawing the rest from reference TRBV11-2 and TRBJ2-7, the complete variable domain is EAGVAQSPRYKIIEKRQSVAFWCNPISGHATLYWYQQILGQGPKLLIQFQNNGVVDDSQLPKDRFSAERLKGVDSTLKIQPAKLEDSAVYLCASSSWTSGIYEQYFGPGTRLTVT.

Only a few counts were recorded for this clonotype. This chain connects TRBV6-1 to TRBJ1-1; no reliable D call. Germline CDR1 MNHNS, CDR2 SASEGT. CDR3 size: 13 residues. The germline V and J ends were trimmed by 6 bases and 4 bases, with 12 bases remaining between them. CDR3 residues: CASSGWVSTEAFF. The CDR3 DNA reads TGTGCCAGCAGCGGATGGGTGTCCACTGAAGCTTTCTTT.

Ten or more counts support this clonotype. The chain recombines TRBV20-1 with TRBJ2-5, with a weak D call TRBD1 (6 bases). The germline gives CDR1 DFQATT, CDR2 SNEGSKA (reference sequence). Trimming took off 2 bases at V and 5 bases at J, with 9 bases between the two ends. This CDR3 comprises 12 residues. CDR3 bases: TGCAGTGCTAGACGGACAGCCGAGACCCAGTACTTC. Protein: CSARRTAETQYF.

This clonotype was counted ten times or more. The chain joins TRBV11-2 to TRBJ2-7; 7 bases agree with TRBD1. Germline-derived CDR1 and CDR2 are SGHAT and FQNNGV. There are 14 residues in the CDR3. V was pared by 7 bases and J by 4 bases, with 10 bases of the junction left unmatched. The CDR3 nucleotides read TGTGCCAGCAAAGGGGGCGCGGCAAATTACGAGCAGTACTTC. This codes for CASKGGAANYEQYF.

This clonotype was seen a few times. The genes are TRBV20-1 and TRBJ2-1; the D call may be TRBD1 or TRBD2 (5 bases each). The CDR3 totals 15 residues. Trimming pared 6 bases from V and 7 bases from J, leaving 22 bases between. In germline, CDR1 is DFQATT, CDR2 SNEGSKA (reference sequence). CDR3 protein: CSASAGARIGNEQFF. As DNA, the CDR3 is TGCAGTGCCTCAGCCGGGGCCAGGATTGGAAATGAGCAGTTCTTC.

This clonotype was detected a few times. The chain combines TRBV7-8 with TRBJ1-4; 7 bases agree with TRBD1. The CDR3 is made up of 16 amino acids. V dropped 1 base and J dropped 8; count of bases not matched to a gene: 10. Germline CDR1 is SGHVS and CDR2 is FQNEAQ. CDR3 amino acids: CASSLGLRGSEEKLFF. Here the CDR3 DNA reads TGTGCCAGCAGCTTAGGGCTCAGGGGGAGCGAAGAAAAACTGTTTTTT.

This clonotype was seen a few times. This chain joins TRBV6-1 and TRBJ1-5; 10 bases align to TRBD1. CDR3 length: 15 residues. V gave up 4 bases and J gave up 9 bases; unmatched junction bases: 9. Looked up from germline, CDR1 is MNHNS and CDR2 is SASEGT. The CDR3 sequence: CASSGPGQGSLPQHF. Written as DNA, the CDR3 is TGTGCCAGCAGTGGACCGGGACAGGGGTCGTTGCCCCAGCATTTT.

For the CDR3, the DNA is TGTGCCAGCAGCCCTGGGAGATCCGGGACCCCCACAGATACGCAGTATTTT. Its protein is CASSPGRSGTPTDTQYF. V usage is TRBV11-2 and J usage is TRBJ2-3; D may match TRBD1 or TRBD2 (5 bases each). CDR1 SGHAT and CDR2 FQNNGV come from the germline V gene. The CDR3 covers 17 residues. The V gene lost 5 bases and the J gene lost 2 bases, with 20 bases spanning the gap. Based on the CDR3 plus reference TRBV11-2 and TRBJ2-3, the full variable domain is EAGVAQSPRYKIIEKRQSVAFWCNPISGHATLYWYQQILGQGPKLLIQFQNNGVVDDSQLPKDRFSAERLKGVDSTLKIQPAKLEDSAVYLCASSPGRSGTPTDTQYFGPGTRLTVL.

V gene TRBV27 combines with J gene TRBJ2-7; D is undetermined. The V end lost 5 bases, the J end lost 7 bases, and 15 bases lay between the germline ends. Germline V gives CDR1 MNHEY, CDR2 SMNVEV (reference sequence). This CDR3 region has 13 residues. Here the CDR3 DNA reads TGTGCCAGCAGTCCGTGGGATCCCCGGGAGCAGTACTTC. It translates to CASSPWDPREQYF.

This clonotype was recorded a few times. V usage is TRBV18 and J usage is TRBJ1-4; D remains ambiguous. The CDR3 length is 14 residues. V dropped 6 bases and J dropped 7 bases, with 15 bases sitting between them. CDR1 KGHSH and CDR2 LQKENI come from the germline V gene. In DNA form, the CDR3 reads TGTGCCAGCTCCCCTACTCCGTCCTCTGAAAAACTGTTTTTT. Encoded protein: CASSPTPSSEKLFF.